These 32 T cell receptor beta chains were all obtained from the same sample, sequenced in a study of beta chain features in type 1 diabetes. The antigens for these receptors are not known. Study observations and caveats: Patients with Type 1 diabetes showed moderately but significantly shorter TCRB CDR3s in all four CD4+ subsets.

Reverse transcribing all isolated RNA meant expressed TCRB transcripts were sequenced. Data came from immunoSEQ multiplex PCR; TCRdb stores just in-frame clones and leaves some out. The sample shows more than 100,000 clones, over 25% of them seen only once. Source material: central memory CD4+ T cells from blood. The receptors stem from a woman younger than 35 with type 1 diabetes.

The V gene is TRBV11-2, the J gene TRBJ2-7; TRBD2 agrees at 10 bases. The CDR3 spans 15 residues. Unmatched junction bases numbered 8, after V lost 5 bases and J lost 4 bases. CDR1 is SGHAT and CDR2 is FQNNGV in the germline V gene. CDR3 DNA: TGTGCCAGCAGCCCTGGACTAGCGGCCTTTTACGAGCAGTACGTC. Protein sequence: CASSPGLAAFYEQYV.

This clone was detected only a few times. The chain combines TRBV10-3 with TRBJ1-5, with D uncertain. The germline V gene encodes CDR1 ENHRY and CDR2 SYGVKD. Trimming left V 3 bases short and J 4 bases short, with 4 bases between. This CDR3 has 12 residues. CDR3 in amino acids: CAISDLNQPQHF. CDR3 nucleotides: TGTGCCATCAGTGATCTTAATCAGCCCCAGCATTTT.

Here the CDR3 reads CASSLWGMNTEAFF. The CDR3 nucleotides are TGCGCCAGCAGCTTGTGGGGCATGAACACTGAAGCTTTCTTT. The chain recombines TRBV5-1 with TRBJ1-1, with D maybe TRBD1 (5 bases). Germline V lookup: CDR1 SGHRS, CDR2 YFSETQ. The length of the CDR3 is 14 residues. V lost 1 base and J 0 bases, leaving 7 bases between the germline ends.

The chain recombines TRBV30 with TRBJ1-5; tentatively, D is TRBD1 (6 bases). The germline V gene has CDR1 GTSNPN and CDR2 SVGIG (reference sequence). The CDR3 sequence is 15 residues long. With 2 bases removed from V and 0 bases from J, the gap between germline ends came to 11 bases. For the CDR3, the DNA is TGTGCCTGGAGTTCAGGGACAAATAGCAATCAGCCCCAGCATTTT. Amino acids: CAWSSGTNSNQPQHF.

The gene calls are TRBV7-9 and TRBJ2-4; D is unclear. CDR3 length: 11 amino acids. Germline-derived CDR1 and CDR2 are SEHNR and FQNEAQ (reference sequence). Trimming removed 5 bases from V and 6 bases from J, with 5 bases in between. Here the CDR3 reads CASSPSNIQYF. In DNA, the CDR3 is TGTGCCAGCAGCCCTTCAAACATTCAGTACTTC.

The J gene is TRBJ2-2, the V gene TRBV7-3; D may be TRBD1 (6 bases). Trimming stripped 5 bases from V and 6 bases from J, with 13 bases between. The germline CDR1 and CDR2 sequences are SGHTA and FQGTGA. The CDR3 has 14 amino acids. CDR3 amino acids: CASSTGHPAGELFF. The CDR3 DNA sequence: TGTGCCAGCAGCACGGGACACCCCGCCGGGGAGCTGTTTTTT.

This chain links TRBV6-5 with TRBJ2-7, with D possibly TRBD1 on 6 matching bases. Germline CDR1 reads MNHEY; CDR2 reads SVGAGI. V dropped 7 bases and J dropped 4 bases, with 14 bases sitting between them. This CDR3 contains 13 residues. The chain's CDR3 is CASNQGFEYEQYF. CDR3 nucleotides: TGTGCCAGCAATCAGGGGTTTGAGTACGAGCAGTACTTC.

The chain combines TRBV9 with TRBJ1-5, with 7 positions matching TRBD1. The CDR3 length is 14 residues. The germline CDR1 and CDR2 sequences are SGDLS and YYNGEE. V lost 3 bases to trimming and J lost 3 bases; unmatched junction nucleotides: 3. The CDR3 coding sequence is TGTGCCAGCAGCGCCGGGACAGTCAATCAGCCCCAGCATTTT. Translating gives CASSAGTVNQPQHF.

This clone was counted between two and nine times. J is TRBJ2-2 and V is TRBV23-1; 9 nucleotides match TRBD2. TRBV23-1 is flagged as an ORF with uncertain function. The CDR3 runs to 19 residues. Trimming took 3 bases from V and 5 from J; bases not matched to a gene: 16. CDR3 protein: CASSQPPRGGRDLTGELFF. The CDR3 nucleotides are TGCGCCAGCAGTCAGCCCCCGAGGGGCGGGAGGGATTTAACCGGGGAGCTGTTTTTT.

This clone was picked up one time. This sequence joins TRBV5-1 and TRBJ2-3, with D tentatively TRBD2 (6 bases). The CDR3 has 16 amino acids. Per germline, CDR1 SGHRS and CDR2 YFSETQ. Deletions cut 0 bases from V and 4 bases from J, with 15 bases between. CDR3 in amino acids: CASSLGPGVAADTQYF. CDR3 sequence (DNA): TGCGCCAGCAGCTTGGGGCCGGGAGTTGCGGCAGATACGCAGTATTTT.

The chain joins TRBV5-1 to TRBJ1-1, with D maybe TRBD1 (5 bases). The CDR3 has 14 residues. Germline values: CDR1 SGHRS, CDR2 YFSETQ. Trimming stripped 3 bases from V and 0 bases from J, with 9 bases between. CDR3 residues: CASSSGLLNTEAFF. DNA for the CDR3: TGCGCCAGCAGCTCGGGACTCCTGAACACTGAAGCTTTCTTT.

A few counts support this clone. This chain uses TRBV2 with TRBJ1-5; D unresolved. This CDR3 spans 13 amino acids. With 4 bases removed from V and 4 bases from J, the gap between germline ends came to 8 bases. Per germline, CDR1 SNHLY and CDR2 FYNNEI. CDR3 loop: CASSAAENQPQHF. The CDR3 nucleotides are TGTGCCAGCAGTGCGGCGGAGAATCAGCCCCAGCATTTT.

The sample holds a few counts of this clone. V and J are TRBV6-1 and TRBJ2-5; 8 bases fit TRBD1. V was pared by 8 bases and J by 4 bases, with 12 bases of the junction left unmatched. The CDR3 runs to 15 residues. Germline V CDR1 and CDR2: MNHNS, SASEGT. Here the CDR3 DNA reads TGTGCCAGCGACGAGCGGACAGGGCGAGGAGAGACCCAGTACTTC. Its protein product is CASDERTGRGETQYF.

The J gene is TRBJ1-5, the V gene TRBV16; D is uncertain. CDR3 size: 15 residues. Germline V gene data show CDR1 as KGHSY and CDR2 as FQNENV. The V gene lost 1 base and the J gene lost 1 base, with 8 bases spanning the gap. CDR3 residues: CASSQFGTSNQPQHF. The CDR3 bases are TGTGCCAGCAGCCAATTTGGCACCAGCAATCAGCCCCAGCATTTT.

This rearrangement joins TRBV30 to TRBJ2-5, with 10 bases fitting TRBD2. V dropped 7 bases and J dropped 5; count of bases not matched to a gene: 1. Germline CDR1 GTSNPN, CDR2 SVGIG (reference sequence). The CDR3 contains 11 residues. CDR3 nucleotide sequence: TGTGCCTCGGGACTAGCGGAGACCCAGTACTTC. This codes for CASGLAETQYF.

This chain joins TRBV6-5 and TRBJ2-5, with 7 bases fitting TRBD2. Germline lookup yields CDR1 MNHEY and CDR2 SVGAGI. J gave up 4 bases and V 0 bases, and 8 bases lay outside the gene matches. This CDR3 region has 16 residues. The CDR3 DNA is TGTGCCAGCAGTTACTCCGGGACTACTCTCGGAGAGACCCAGTACTTC. Translation gives CASSYSGTTLGETQYF.

This clone showed up just a few times. This sequence joins TRBV7-2 and TRBJ2-1; TRBD2 aligns across 9 bases. The trim removed 5 bases at V and 3 bases at J, leaving 5 bases unmatched. This CDR3 contains 15 residues. CDR1 SGHTA and CDR2 FQGNSA come from the germline V gene. The CDR3: CASSPLAGRYNEQFF. CDR3 coding DNA: TGTGCCAGCAGCCCCCTAGCGGGGCGCTACAATGAGCAGTTCTTC.

The chain couples TRBV5-6 to TRBJ2-1, with 9 positions matching TRBD2. Germline CDR1 and CDR2: SGHDT and YYEEEE. The CDR3 extends over 15 amino acids. V trimming: 3 bases; J trimming: 5 bases; junction bases outside the gene matches: 6. The CDR3: CASSWGGRAHNEQFF. Here the CDR3 DNA reads TGTGCCAGCAGCTGGGGCGGGAGGGCTCACAATGAGCAGTTCTTC.

This clone was counted only a few times. This chain connects TRBV19 to TRBJ2-1, with unresolved D. Trimming pared 6 bases from V and 0 bases from J, leaving 12 bases between. From germline, CDR1 is LNHDA and CDR2 SQIVND (reference sequence). The CDR3 is 15 amino acids. CDR3 nucleotide sequence: TGTGCCAGTAGATCCCTGACTGGCTCCTACAATGAGCAGTTCTTC. It is translated as CASRSLTGSYNEQFF.

The rearrangement uses TRBV2 and TRBJ2-3; no firm D call. The CDR3 contains 14 residues. CDR1 and CDR2 from the germline V gene are SNHLY and FYNNEI. V was clipped by 7 bases and J by 6 bases, with 17 bases between them. DNA of the CDR3: TGTGCCAGCAAGCTAGGTCCGGGTTACGATACGCAGTATTTT. Translation gives CASKLGPGYDTQYF.

V is TRBV13 and J is TRBJ1-1, with D unclear. V lost 1 base and J 1 base, leaving 4 bases between the germline ends. Germline V gene data show CDR1 as PRHDT and CDR2 as FYEKMQ (reference sequence). The CDR3 has 13 residues. The DNA for the CDR3 is TGTGCCAGCAGCTTAGACAGGAACACTGAAGCTTTCTTT. Encoded protein: CASSLDRNTEAFF. Looking up the rest from reference TRBV13 and TRBJ1-1 gives the full variable domain: AAGVIQSPRHLIKEKRETATLKCYPIPRHDTVYWYQQGPGQDPQFLISFYEKMQSDKGSIPDRFSAQQFSDYHSELNMSSLELGDSALYFCASSLDRNTEAFFGQGTRLTVV.

The chain is built from TRBV28 and TRBJ1-4; D perhaps matches TRBD1 (5 bases). The CDR3 extends over 12 amino acids. Germline values: CDR1 MDHEN, CDR2 SYDVKM. The ends were cut back, 7 bases at V and 8 bases at J, with 11 bases in the middle. The CDR3: CASKGTQEKLFF. The CDR3 DNA sequence: TGTGCCAGCAAAGGGACTCAGGAAAAACTGTTTTTT.

This chain links TRBV4-3 with TRBJ2-7; no reliable D call. Trimming shortened V by 5 bases and J by 10 bases, and 9 bases separated the two germline ends. CDR3 size: 10 residues. Germline-derived CDR1 and CDR2 are LGHNA and YSLEER. The CDR3 DNA follows: TGCGCCAGCAGCGCCATCAAACAGTACGTC. Protein: CASSAIKQYV.

This clone was detected a few times. The chain links TRBV29-1 to TRBJ2-3, with 10 positions matching TRBD2. V shed 1 base, J shed 0 bases, and the junction held 7 bases outside the gene matches. The CDR3 extends over 17 amino acids. CDR1 is SQVTM and CDR2 is ANQGSEA in the germline V gene. The CDR3 loop is CSVEAPFSGGSTDTQYF. DNA of the CDR3: TGCAGCGTTGAAGCCCCTTTTAGCGGGGGGAGCACAGATACGCAGTATTTT.

The chain has TRBV18 and TRBJ1-4, with TRBD1 matching 7 bases. The CDR3 sequence is 15 residues long. CDR1 is KGHSH, CDR2 LQKENI, per germline. The trim removed 0 bases at V and 8 bases at J, leaving 6 bases unmatched. For the CDR3, the DNA is TGTGCCAGCTCACCACCTGACAGGGTGGGGGAAAAACTGTTTTTT. It is translated as CASSPPDRVGEKLFF. Full variable domain (missing parts from reference TRBV18 and TRBJ1-4): NAGVMQNPRHLVRRRGQEARLRCSPMKGHSHVYWYRQLPEEGLKFMVYLQKENIIDESGMPKERFSAEFPKEGPSILRIQQVVRGDSAAYFCASSPPDRVGEKLFFGSGTQLSVL.

The chain links TRBV18 to TRBJ2-2; 7 nucleotides agree with TRBD1. CDR3 size: 15 residues. With V trimmed by 5 bases and J by 6 bases, 9 bases remained unmatched. CDR1 KGHSH and CDR2 LQKENI come from the germline V gene. The CDR3 protein is CASSTEQGKAGELFF. CDR3 DNA sequence: TGTGCCAGCTCAACCGAACAGGGGAAGGCCGGGGAGCTGTTTTTT.

This clone has only a few counts. V and J are TRBV30 and TRBJ1-5, with D perhaps matching TRBD1 (5 bases). The CDR3 spans 14 residues. The germline gives CDR1 GTSNPN, CDR2 SVGIG (reference sequence). V was cut by 1 base and J by 4 bases, with 11 bases left in between. The CDR3 loop is CAWSDPRGNQPQHF. CDR3 nucleotides: TGTGCCTGGAGTGATCCTAGGGGAAATCAGCCCCAGCATTTT. Complete variable domain (other parts from reference TRBV30 and TRBJ1-5): SQTIHQWPATLVQPVGSPLSLECTVEGTSNPNLYWYRQAAGRGLQLLFYSVGIGQISSEVPQNLSASRPQDRQFILSSKKLLLSDSGFYLCAWSDPRGNQPQHFGDGTRLSIL.

V gene TRBV29-1 combines with J gene TRBJ2-3, with 12 bases matching TRBD2. This CDR3 has 14 residues. V gave up 8 bases and J gave up 3 bases; unmatched junction bases: 6. Germline V gene data show CDR1 as SQVTM and CDR2 as ANQGSEA. CDR3 in DNA: TGCAGCACGACTAGCGGGAGTAGGACAGATACGCAGTATTTT. The encoded protein is CSTTSGSRTDTQYF.

This rearrangement joins TRBV7-2 to TRBJ2-7; D might be TRBD2 (7 bases). CDR1 SGHTA and CDR2 FQGNSA come from the germline V gene. V shed 5 bases and J shed 2 bases, with 19 bases lying between them. This CDR3 region has 16 residues. CDR3 sequence reads: CASSLGGGRAPYEQYV. The DNA of the CDR3 is TGTGCCAGCAGCCTAGGGGGGGGGAGGGCCCCCTACGAGCAGTACGTC.

This clone was detected only a few times. V is TRBV7-2 and J is TRBJ1-3; 7 bases are shared with TRBD1. CDR1 and CDR2 from the germline V gene are SGHTA and FQGNSA. The length of the CDR3 is 14 residues. V was pared by 5 bases and J by 4 bases, with 5 bases of the junction left unmatched. The CDR3 DNA sequence: TGTGCCAGCAGCAGGGACAGAGTAGGAAACACCATATATTTT. It is translated as CASSRDRVGNTIYF.

The rearrangement uses TRBV18 and TRBJ2-1; D unresolved. Germline CDR1 reads KGHSH; CDR2 reads LQKENI. The CDR3 is 16 residues long. V lost 2 bases and J 2 bases, leaving 13 bases between the germline ends. CDR3 nucleotides: TGTGCCAGCTCACCAGAGGCCCGCTTAACCTACAATGAGCAGTTCTTC. As protein: CASSPEARLTYNEQFF.

This clone was counted a few times. The chain joins TRBV18 to TRBJ2-1; 13 nucleotides align to TRBD2. V trimming: 3 bases; J trimming: 5 bases; junction bases outside the gene matches: 7. CDR1 KGHSH and CDR2 LQKENI come from the germline V gene. This CDR3 region has 17 residues. The CDR3 nucleotides are TGTGCCAGCTCACCGCCCTCGACTAGCGGGAGGAACAATGAGCAGTTCTTC. Translating gives CASSPPSTSGRNNEQFF. Using reference TRBV18 and TRBJ2-1 for the parts outside the CDR3, the full variable domain is NAGVMQNPRHLVRRRGQEARLRCSPMKGHSHVYWYRQLPEEGLKFMVYLQKENIIDESGMPKERFSAEFPKEGPSILRIQQVVRGDSAAYFCASSPPSTSGRNNEQFFGPGTRLTVL.